This entry lists 19 T cell receptor beta chains sequenced from one sample in a study of shared clonotypes between healthy human individuals. Measured with immunoSEQ multiplex PCR; TCRdb has only the in-frame clones, and not every one. The sample carries about 380,000 clones, approximately 97% recorded once. Sequencing input: memory CD8+ T cells sorted from blood. Subset meaning: CD45RO+ cells pooled with CCR7-negative TemRA cells. The receptor set was obtained from a man aged 30 to 45 in good health.

The chain is built from TRBV5-6 and TRBJ2-5; 11 bases match TRBD2. The CDR3 is made up of 17 amino acids. Germline lookup yields CDR1 SGHDT and CDR2 YYEEEE. V dropped 1 base and J dropped 0; count of bases not matched to a gene: 5. As DNA, the CDR3 is TGTGCCAGCAGCTTGTATCGACTAGCGGGGTACCAAGAGACCCAGTACTTC. This translates into CASSLYRLAGYQETQYF.

The chain joins TRBV6-6 to TRBJ2-6; D perhaps matches TRBD2 (6 bases). Trimming left V 10 bases short and J 4 bases short, with 11 bases between. The CDR3 has 13 residues. Germline V lookup: CDR1 MNHNY, CDR2 SVGAGI (reference sequence). The CDR3 here is CAIREWGANVLTF. The CDR3 nucleotides read TGTGCCATACGGGAGTGGGGGGCCAACGTCCTGACTTTC.

This chain uses TRBV6-5 with TRBJ2-1; the D gene is possibly TRBD2 (6 bases). Per the germline V gene, CDR1 is MNHEY and CDR2 is SVGAGI. The CDR3 runs to 15 residues. V was cut by 4 bases and J by 3 bases, with 13 bases left in between. Written as DNA, the CDR3 is TGTGCCAGCAGTTTTTCAATGGGGGGCTACAATGAGCAGTTCTTC. This encodes CASSFSMGGYNEQFF.

The rearrangement uses TRBV4-2 and TRBJ2-7; D uncertain. Looked up from germline, CDR1 is LGHNA and CDR2 is YNFKEQ. CDR3 length: 13 residues. Trimming took 3 bases from V and 2 from J, leaving 8 bases between them. The CDR3 sequence is CASSHGQAYEQYF. Written as DNA, the CDR3 is TGTGCCAGCAGCCATGGTCAGGCCTACGAGCAGTACTTC.

The chain employs TRBV25-1 and TRBJ2-3; D possibly corresponds to TRBD2 (6 bases). There are 16 residues in the CDR3. The V gene lost 6 bases and the J gene lost 2 bases, with 18 bases spanning the gap. Germline CDR1 and CDR2: MGHDK and SYGVNS. The CDR3 nucleotides are TGTGCCAGCAGCCGGGACTGGAACCAAAACACAGATACGCAGTATTTT. This codes for CASSRDWNQNTDTQYF.

In its sample, this clone was seen once. The chain employs TRBV13 and TRBJ2-3; 8 bases map to TRBD2. Germline V gives CDR1 PRHDT, CDR2 FYEKMQ (reference sequence). This CDR3 comprises 14 residues. The junction had 9 bases not matched to a gene; V was cut back by 4 bases and J by 9 bases. The chain's CDR3 is CASSSGTRFWTQYF. DNA for the CDR3: TGTGCCAGCAGCTCTGGGACTAGGTTTTGGACGCAGTATTTT.

This clone is a singleton in its sample. The V gene is TRBV7-9, the J gene TRBJ2-7; TRBD2 aligns across 12 bases. This CDR3 is built from 17 residues. Germline V gene lookup returns CDR1 SEHNR and CDR2 FQNEAQ (reference sequence). V shed 5 bases and J 5 bases; nucleotides not matched to a gene: 13. The CDR3 here is CASSPSATSGSSHEQYF. The CDR3 DNA is TGTGCCAGCAGCCCTTCGGCGACTAGCGGGAGTTCCCACGAGCAGTACTTC.

A word on this clone: Other DNA sequences in this specimen translate into the identical CDR3. Here the CDR3 DNA reads TGCGCCAGCAGCCAGCGGACAGGGGGCTACGAGCAGTACTTC. It translates to CASSQRTGGYEQYF. This sequence joins TRBV4-1 and TRBJ2-7, with 10 bases lining up with TRBD1. Germline assignment: CDR1 MGHRA and CDR2 YSYEKL. The CDR3 is made up of 14 amino acids. V trimming: 3 bases; J trimming: 3 bases; junction bases outside the gene matches: 2.

The chain has TRBV28 and TRBJ2-1; D not certain. Trimming shortened V by 10 bases and J by 8 bases, and 12 bases separated the two germline ends. Germline V CDR1 and CDR2: MDHEN, SYDVKM. This CDR3 region has 11 residues. The CDR3 DNA follows: TGTGCCACCACCCGAGGCGATGAGCAGTTCTTC. Its translation: CATTRGDEQFF.

The chain is built from TRBV9 and TRBJ2-7; 8 bases are shared with TRBD2. V lost 1 base and J lost 7; bases outside the gene matches: 4. Germline V gene sequence: CDR1 SGDLS, CDR2 YYNGEE. The CDR3 runs 13 residues. Here the CDR3 reads CASSVLAGGEQYF. The CDR3 DNA sequence: TGTGCCAGCAGCGTACTAGCGGGCGGTGAGCAGTACTTC.

The chain links TRBV6-6 to TRBJ2-7; D gene unclear. Germline CDR1 and CDR2: MNHNY and SVGAGI (reference sequence). The CDR3 covers 11 residues. Deletions cut 6 bases from V and 7 bases from J, with 10 bases between. CDR3 residues: CASSPSREQYF. The CDR3 nucleotides are TGTGCCAGCAGCCCTAGTAGGGAGCAGTACTTC.

CDR3 DNA sequence: TGTGCCAGCAGTACCGGAGGGAGCAATCAGCCCCAGCATTTT. Its protein product is CASSTGGSNQPQHF. The chain is built from TRBV2 and TRBJ1-5; D not certain. V lost 5 bases and J 1 base, leaving 9 bases between the germline ends. There are 14 residues in the CDR3. Germline V gene lookup returns CDR1 SNHLY and CDR2 FYNNEI. Full variable domain (rest looked up from reference TRBV2 and TRBJ1-5): EPEVTQTPSHQVTQMGQEVILRCVPISNHLYFYWYRQILGQKVEFLVSFYNNEISEKSEIFDDQFSVERPDGSNFTLKIRSTKLEDSAMYFCASSTGGSNQPQHFGDGTRLSIL.

The V and J genes are TRBV7-2 and TRBJ2-5; no clear D. V was cut by 6 bases and J by 1 base, with 3 bases left in between. The CDR3 contains 11 residues. Germline V gene sequence: CDR1 SGHTA, CDR2 FQGNSA. CDR3 residues: CASRSQETQYF. The CDR3, as DNA: TGTGCCAGCAGGTCCCAAGAGACCCAGTACTTC.

The rearrangement joins TRBV18 to TRBJ2-3, with 8 bases lining up with TRBD2. Germline V CDR1 and CDR2: KGHSH, LQKENI. The J segment lost 5 bases and the V segment lost 6 bases, leaving 7 bases of the junction unmatched. The CDR3 has 14 amino acids. In DNA form, the CDR3 reads TGTGCCAGCTCTATTAGCGGGAAAGGAGATACGCAGTATTTT. Translated: CASSISGKGDTQYF.

The chain joins TRBV7-9 to TRBJ2-1; no firm D call. CDR1 is SEHNR, CDR2 FQNEAQ, per germline (reference sequence). This CDR3 has 9 amino acids. The germline V and J ends were trimmed by 4 bases and 10 bases, with 2 bases remaining between them. CDR3 nucleotides: TGTGCCAGCAGCTCCGAGCAGTTCTTC. It codes for CASSSEQFF.

In regard to this clone: The junction and the germline gene differ at one end; a read error may be behind it. This sample includes further DNA sequences coding for the same CDR3. The CDR3 nucleotides read TGCGCCGGGGAGGTTCCAGAGACTCAGTACTTC. This translates into CAGEVPETQYF. The genes are TRBV5-1 and TRBJ2-5, with a possible D match to TRBD2 (6 bases). Germline loops: CDR1 SGHRS, CDR2 YFSETQ. The CDR3 loop spans 11 amino acids.

CDR3 sequence (DNA): TGTGCCAGCTCCCTCCTTTCTGCGGCCACAGATACGCAGTATTTT. This gives the protein CASSLLSAATDTQYF. The chain uses TRBV27 and TRBJ2-3; D not resolved. Germline CDR1 reads MNHEY; CDR2 reads SMNVEV (reference sequence). The V gene lost 8 bases and the J gene lost 2 bases, with 17 bases spanning the gap. CDR3 length equals 15 residues.

This clone was seen just once. The chain combines TRBV2 with TRBJ2-3; 9 bases agree with TRBD2. CDR3 length: 15 residues. Trimming took 6 bases from V and 4 from J; bases not matched to a gene: 8. CDR1 is SNHLY and CDR2 is FYNNEI in the germline V gene. DNA for the CDR3: TGTGCCAGCAGGGGGACTAGCTTACTGTCAGATACGCAGTATTTT. It codes for CASRGTSLLSDTQYF.

The chain links TRBV15 to TRBJ2-7; TRBD1 matches 8 bases. CDR1 and CDR2 (germline): LNHNV, YYDKDF (reference sequence). The CDR3 is 15 residues long. Trimming removed 1 base from V and 2 bases from J; junction bases left unmatched: 4. The CDR3 spells CATSRGGTGAYEQYF. The CDR3 nucleotides read TGTGCCACCAGCAGAGGGGGGACAGGTGCCTACGAGCAGTACTTC.